The source of this T cell receptor beta chain is a study of blood T cell repertoires in COVID-19 (dated by TCRdb to 2018 to 2020). With regard to the full study: Samples covering the acute and convalescent phases of COVID-19 were provided by collaborators in the United States, Italy and Spain. The repertoires were made available in a free public database intended to serve as a resource for research on the immune response to SARS-CoV-2. The prospective study material was composed of cDNA or gDNA derived from T cells, B-cell-depleted T cells, or PBMCs. Nearly every sample came with metadata listing a de-identified subject ID, COVID-19 status, age in years and sex. Samples were obtained from the ongoing ImmuneRACE study (first 160 participants) and from 1,000 to 1,500 subjects provided by 6 global collaborators. Where HLA class I and class II types were available, the types were taken from metadata supplied by the sample provider, not from assay-based typing. The dataset comprised deeply sampled blood TCRbeta repertoires from subjects exposed to, actively infected with, or recovered from COVID-19.

A second Seattle source provided samples from volunteer blood donors who had recovered from COVID-19. Whole blood was collected in K2EDTA tubes by collaborating institutions according to the institutions' own protocols. For TCRbeta analysis, collaborators shipped samples as frozen whole blood, isolated PBMCs, or DNA extracted from either of those sample types. The immunoSEQ Assay, a bias-controlled multiplex PCR, was used to amplify TCRbeta CDR3 regions from genomic DNA. Processing in the source paper ran as follows. Nucleated cell counts per sample were estimated from amplification of reference gene primers within the assay. To quantify the absolute abundance of each unique TCRbeta CDR3 rearrangement, sequence reads were collapsed and filtered. For each sample, productive Simpson clonality was calculated as the square root of Simpson's diversity index across productive rearrangements. TCRdb mirrors the immuneACCESS table, restricted to in-frame sequences. Some clones are absent from its copies; in checked studies, under half trace to an unresolved V gene, and the reason for the others is unknown. V and J calls and clone size are as listed in that table; D and trimming were resolved from the DNA. In all, the sample holds hundreds of thousands of clones, and around 88% of those were seen once. The ten largest clonotypes hold roughly 2.1% of the sample.

About this clone itself: What antigen it recognizes has not been identified. Base qualities are not at hand, and no much larger clone is one base apart.

Paper-wide results and their limitations: The quantity of clinical and demographic metadata differed by source and by participant and was supplied without curation.

The source is a woman in her thirties who had recovered from COVID-19. The sequenced material came from peripheral blood.

The DNA is TGTGCCAGCAACGTCCCGGGACAGGAGAACTCTGGAAACACCATATATTTT. This codes for CASNVPGQENSGNTIYF. The rearrangement combines TRBV21-1 with TRBJ1-3; the table's D gene call, TRBD1, was not cross checked with the DNA. TRBV21-1 has pseudogene status. Inclusive of the bounding cysteine and phenylalanine, the CDR3 is 17 residues long. Of all the DNA, just the CDR3 is kept, 51 bases in frame from base 1.